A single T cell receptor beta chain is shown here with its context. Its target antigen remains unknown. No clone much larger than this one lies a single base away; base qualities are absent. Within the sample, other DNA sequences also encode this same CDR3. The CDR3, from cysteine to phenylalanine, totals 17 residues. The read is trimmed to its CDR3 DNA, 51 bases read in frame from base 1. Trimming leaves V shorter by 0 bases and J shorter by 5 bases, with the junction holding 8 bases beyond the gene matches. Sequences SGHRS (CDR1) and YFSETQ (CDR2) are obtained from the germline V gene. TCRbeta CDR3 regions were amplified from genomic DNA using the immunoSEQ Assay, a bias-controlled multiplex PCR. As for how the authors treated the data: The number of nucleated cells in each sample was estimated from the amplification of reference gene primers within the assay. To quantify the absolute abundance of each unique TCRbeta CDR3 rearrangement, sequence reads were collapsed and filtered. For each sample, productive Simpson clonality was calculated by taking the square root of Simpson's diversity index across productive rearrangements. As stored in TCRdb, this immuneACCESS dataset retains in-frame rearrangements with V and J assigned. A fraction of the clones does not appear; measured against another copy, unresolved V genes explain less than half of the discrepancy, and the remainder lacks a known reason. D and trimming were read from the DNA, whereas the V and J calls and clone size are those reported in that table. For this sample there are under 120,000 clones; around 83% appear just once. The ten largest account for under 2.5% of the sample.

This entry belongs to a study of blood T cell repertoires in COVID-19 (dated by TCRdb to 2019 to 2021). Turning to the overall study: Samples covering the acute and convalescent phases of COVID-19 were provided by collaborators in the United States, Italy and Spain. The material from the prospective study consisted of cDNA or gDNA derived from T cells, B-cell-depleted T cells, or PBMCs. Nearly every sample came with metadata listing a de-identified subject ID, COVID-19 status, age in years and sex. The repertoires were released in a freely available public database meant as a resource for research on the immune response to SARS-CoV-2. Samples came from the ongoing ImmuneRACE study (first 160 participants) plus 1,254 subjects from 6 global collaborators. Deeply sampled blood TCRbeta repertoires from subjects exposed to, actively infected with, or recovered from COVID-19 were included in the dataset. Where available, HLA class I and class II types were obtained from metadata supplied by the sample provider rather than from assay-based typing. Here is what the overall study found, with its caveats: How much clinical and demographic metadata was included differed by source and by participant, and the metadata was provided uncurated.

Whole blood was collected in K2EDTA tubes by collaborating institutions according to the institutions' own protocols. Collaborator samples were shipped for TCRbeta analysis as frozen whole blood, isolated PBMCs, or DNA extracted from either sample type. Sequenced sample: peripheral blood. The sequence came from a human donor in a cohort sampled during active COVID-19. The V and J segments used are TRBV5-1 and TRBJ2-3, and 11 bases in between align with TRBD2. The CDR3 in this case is CASSLAWLAGGGDTQYF. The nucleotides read TGCGCCAGCAGCTTGGCCTGGCTAGCGGGGGGTGGAGATACGCAGTATTTT.